This T cell receptor beta chain was sequenced in a study of cytomegalovirus exposure and HLA in healthy donors. Study-wide context: The roughly 120 validation repertoires, a later analysis reported, used the same platform as the 666 first-cohort repertoires.

Repertoires were generated with immunoSEQ multiplex PCR, while TCRdb's copy carries only in-frame clones and drops some. The sample shows under 400,000 clones, 75% to 90% of them seen only once. Turning to this clone: The target antigen is unknown.

Overall study results and limits: Subsequent analysis of the 120 or so validation repertoires found a tendency for first-cohort TCR clusters to co-occur. Overall, around 160 TCR beta chains were annotated as cytomegalovirus-associated.

The germline CDR1 and CDR2 sequences are SGHDT and YYEEEE. CDR3 length: 14 amino acids. Trimming cost V 4 bases and J 8 bases; bases outside gene matches: 7. The source of this sequence is a woman aged 18-29 years in good health and CMV-seronegative. Sequencing was done on a sample of PBMCs. This sequence joins TRBV5-6 and TRBJ2-1, with 9 bases identical to TRBD1. CDR3 in amino acids: CASSGTGTGHEQFF. The CDR3 nucleotides read TGTGCCAGCAGCGGGACCGGGACAGGGCATGAGCAGTTCTTC.